The rows below give T cell receptor beta chains drawn from one sample of a study of metastatic and nonmetastatic thyroid tumors. Using MiXCR, TCRdb reanalyzed the PCR reads. The repertoire holds some 40,000 clones, approximately 19% seen once, with about 17% in the top ten. Sequenced: blood. The receptors were sampled from a female donor with papillary thyroid cancer or a benign thyroid nodule (not recorded which). Some clones in this sample may be carry-over from other donors' samples. Both conserved end residues are part of each CDR3. A D gene is named only where the DNA matches it firmly. A clone size is listed for some rows: how often the clone was seen (once, few, many), or a class if it is expanded.

V	size	J	D	length	DNA	CDR3
TRBV2	many	TRBJ2-2	TRBD2	13	TGTGCCAGCAAACTAGCGTGGACCGGGGAGCTGTTTTTT	CASKLAWTGELFF
TRBV28	few	TRBJ2-5	NA	17	TGTGCCAGCAGTTTGCGTGCCCGAAGAATGACATTAGAGACCCAGTACTTC	CASSLRARRMTLETQYF
TRBV7-9	NA	TRBJ1-2	NA	13	TGTGCCAGCAGCTTAACGGGGGCCCATTTCTACACCTTC	CASSLTGAHFYTF
TRBV20-1	many	TRBJ2-1	TRBD2	13	TGCAGTGCTCCGACTAGCGGAACAAATGAGCAGTTCTTC	CSAPTSGTNEQFF
TRBV28	NA	TRBJ2-6	NA	14	TGTGCCAGCAGGGGGCTTAGTGGGGCCAACGTCCTGACTTTC	CASRGLSGANVLTF
TRBV6-1	few	TRBJ2-3	NA	15	TGTGCCAGCACCAAGGGTGGGCTAGAAGTAGATACGCAGTATTTT	CASTKGGLEVDTQYF
TRBV29-1	many	TRBJ2-7	NA	12	TGCAGCGCTCAGGGAGGCTCCTACGAGCAGTACTTC	CSAQGGSYEQYF
TRBV20-1	NA	TRBJ2-1	TRBD2	14	TGCAGTGCTCAACTAGCGGGAGTCCGCAATGAGCAGTTCTTC	CSAQLAGVRNEQFF
TRBV6-1	many	TRBJ2-3	NA	14	TGTGCCAGCAGAATAGGGGGTCTCACAGATACGCAGTATTTT	CASRIGGLTDTQYF
TRBV15	many	TRBJ2-7	TRBD2	16	TGTGCCACCAGCGGGAGTCCGGGACTAGCGTCCTACGAGCAGTACTTC	CATSGSPGLASYEQYF
TRBV19	many	TRBJ1-1	NA	13	TGTGCCAGCCAACCCCGCGAAAACACTGAAGCTTTCTTT	CASQPRENTEAFF
TRBV28	NA	TRBJ2-7	NA	14	TGTGCCAGCAGTTTCGGGGGAGAGACATACGAGCAGTACTTC	CASSFGGETYEQYF
TRBV24-1	many	TRBJ1-5	NA	14	TGTGCCTCGTCCGACAGTTATAGCAATCAGCCCCAGCATTTT	CASSDSYSNQPQHF
TRBV19	many	TRBJ1-4	TRBD1	15	TGTGCCAGTAGTACCCGGACAGGGGGGAATGAAAAACTGTTTTTT	CASSTRTGGNEKLFF
TRBV11-2	many	TRBJ2-7	TRBD2	19	TGTGCCAGCAGCTCTGGGATAAGATCCGGGGGGTCAGACTCCTACGAGCAGTACTTC	CASSSGIRSGGSDSYEQYF
TRBV28	NA	TRBJ2-7	TRBD2	16	TGTGCCAGCAGTTCCCTGGGGGGGTCTGGGTTGGGCGAGCAGTACTTC	CASSSLGGSGLGEQYF
TRBV28	many	TRBJ1-5	TRBD1	14	TGTGCCAGCAGTGAGGACAGGGGAGATCAGCCCCAGCATTTT	CASSEDRGDQPQHF
TRBV20-1	NA	TRBJ2-5	NA	12	TGCAGTGCTAGATTGGGGCAAGAGACCCAGTACTTC	CSARLGQETQYF
TRBV2	many	TRBJ1-2	NA	11	TGTGCCAGCAGTGAGAGATATGGCTACACCTTC	CASSERYGYTF
TRBV7-8	many	TRBJ2-7	NA	15	TGTGCCAGCAGTTTGCCTGGGTTTGGATACTACGAGCAGTACTTC	CASSLPGFGYYEQYF
TRBV20-1	NA	TRBJ2-7	TRBD2	14	TGCAGTGCTAGACTAGCGGGATGGAATTACGAGCAGTACTTC	CSARLAGWNYEQYF
TRBV7-2	many	TRBJ2-3	NA	14	TGTGCCAGCAGCTTACGGGAGTCCACAGATACGCAGTATTTT	CASSLRESTDTQYF
TRBV6-5	NA	TRBJ2-1	NA	14	TGTGCCAGCGGTTCCGGGACTTCCAAGGGCTTGGAGTTCTTC	CASGSGTSKGLEFF
TRBV5-1	NA	TRBJ2-5	NA	14	TGCGCCAGCAGGACCACAGGGAGTTGGGAGACCCAGTACTTC	CASRTTGSWETQYF
TRBV9	NA	TRBJ1-3	NA	16	TGTGCCAGCAATATTGGACATCCGGTCTCTGGAAACACCATATATTTT	CASNIGHPVSGNTIYF
TRBV6-4	many	TRBJ2-3	NA	16	TGTGCCAGCAGTTCGGTTGGAGGAAGCGGCACAGATACGCAGTATTTT	CASSSVGGSGTDTQYF
TRBV7-3	many	TRBJ2-3	NA	16	TGTGCCAGCAGCTCGTACCTAGGGGGAGGCACAGATACGCAGTATTTT	CASSSYLGGGTDTQYF
TRBV5-8	many	TRBJ2-5	NA	14	TGTGCCAGCAGCTTGGAAGTAGGCAAAGAGACCCAGTACTTC	CASSLEVGKETQYF
TRBV6-1	many	TRBJ2-5	NA	15	TGTGCCAGCAGTGTAGAAGAGACAGGTGGGCGAACCCAGTACTTC	CASSVEETGGRTQYF
TRBV20-1	many	TRBJ1-6	NA	13	TGCAGTCCCACTCGGGGGGATAATTCACCCCTCCACTTT	CSPTRGDNSPLHF
TRBV2	many	TRBJ1-2	NA	13	TGTGCCAGCAGGAACAGGGATCTCCATGGCTACACCTTC	CASRNRDLHGYTF